This TCR beta chain originates from a study of cytomegalovirus exposure and HLA in healthy donors. The PCR had 60 Vbeta and 13 Jbeta primers. The assay was immunoSEQ multiplex PCR, and TCRdb's table has in-frame clones only and misses some. The sample shows some 200,000 clones, approximately 11% of them seen only once. This receptor was obtained from a man aged 50-59 years in good health and CMV-seropositive. Sample: PBMCs.

CDR3 nucleotides: TGTGCCAGCAATCCCCGGGGGGCGAGCAATCAGCCCCAGCATTTT. It encodes CASNPRGASNQPQHF. This rearrangement joins TRBV6-5 to TRBJ1-5; a weak D match, TRBD1 (6 bases). The CDR3 sequence is 15 residues long. CDR1 and CDR2 (germline): MNHEY, SVGAGI. The V gene lost 7 bases and the J gene lost 1 base, with 14 bases spanning the gap.